This T cell receptor (beta chain) emerged from a study of brain T cells in children with intractable seizures. Some clones are missing from TCRdb's copy, which holds only in-frame ones; the method was immunoSEQ multiplex PCR. The table lists around 100,000 clones, around 94% of them singletons. The CDR3 is 14 amino acids. The ends were cut back, 1 base at V and 2 bases at J, with 6 bases in the middle. CDR1 and CDR2 (germline): GTSNPN, SVGIG (reference sequence). This TCR was sampled from a boy younger than two with hemimegalencephaly and intractable seizures. V and J are TRBV30 and TRBJ2-6; D might be TRBD1 (6 bases). Sequences were derived from peripheral blood, sampled at surgery. CDR3 amino acids: CAWSEGAGANVLTF. CDR3 nucleotide sequence: TGTGCCTGGAGTGAGGGGGCTGGGGCCAACGTCCTGACTTTC.